The clone carrying this T cell receptor (beta chain) has only a few counts. The antigen is not known. The data derive from a study of T cell repertoires in cytomegalovirus infection. The CDR3 sequence is 15 residues long. Germline V gene data show CDR1 as SGHTA and CDR2 as FQGNSA. The V gene end was trimmed by 5 bases and the J gene end by 4 bases; junction bases not matched to a gene: 10. Study-level points and caveats: CMV carriers with the relevant HLA were identified by cumulative public TCR beta family frequency. Within the response measured ex vivo, HLA-C-restricted CMV-specific TCR beta clonotypes were dominant.

TCRdb reanalysed the reads using MiXCR and keeps one entry per CDR3 protein. Of some 320,000 distinct CDR3 sequences listed, about 27% are singletons. The specimen comprised cultured PBMCs, sampled from culture after CMV antigen stimulation. This sequence originates from a human donor in good health (CMV status not recorded). Some clones in this sample may be carry-over from other donors' samples. The genes are TRBV7-2 and TRBJ2-5, with TRBD1 matching 7 bases. CDR3: CASSLAPGQRETQYF. The CDR3 bases are TGTGCCAGCAGCCTCGCCCCGGGACAGCGAGAGACCCAGTACTTC.